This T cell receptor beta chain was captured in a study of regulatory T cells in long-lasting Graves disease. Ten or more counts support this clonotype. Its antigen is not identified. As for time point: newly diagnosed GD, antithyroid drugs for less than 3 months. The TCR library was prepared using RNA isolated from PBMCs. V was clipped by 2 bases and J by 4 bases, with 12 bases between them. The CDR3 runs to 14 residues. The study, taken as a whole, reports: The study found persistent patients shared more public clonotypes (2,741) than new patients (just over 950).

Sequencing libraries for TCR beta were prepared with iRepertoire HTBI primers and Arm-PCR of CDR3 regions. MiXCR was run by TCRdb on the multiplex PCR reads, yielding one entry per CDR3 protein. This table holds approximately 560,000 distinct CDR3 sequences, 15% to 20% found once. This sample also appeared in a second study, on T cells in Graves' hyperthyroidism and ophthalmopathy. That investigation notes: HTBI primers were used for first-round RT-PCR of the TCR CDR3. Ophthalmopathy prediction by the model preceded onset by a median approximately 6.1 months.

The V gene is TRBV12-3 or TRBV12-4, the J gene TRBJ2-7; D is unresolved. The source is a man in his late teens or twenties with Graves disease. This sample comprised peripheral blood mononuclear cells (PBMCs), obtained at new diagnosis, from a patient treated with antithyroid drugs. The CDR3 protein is CASSLLGLGYEQYF. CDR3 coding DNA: TGTGCCAGCAGTTTATTAGGTTTAGGGTACGAGCAGTACTTC.